These 21 T cell receptor beta chains came from one sample sequenced in a study of beta chain features in type 1 diabetes. The investigators reverse transcribed all of the isolated RNA, so they sequenced expressed TCRB transcripts. Measured with immunoSEQ multiplex PCR; TCRdb has only the in-frame clones, and not every one. The sample records roughly 330,000 clones, approximately 10% being singletons. Sample: naive CD4+ T cells from blood. The source of these receptors is a woman in her 30s in good health.

This clone was counted between two and nine times. J is TRBJ2-3 and V is TRBV15, with 7 positions matching TRBD1. Trimming removed 0 bases from V and 0 bases from J; junction bases left unmatched: 6. Germline CDR1 LNHNV, CDR2 YYDKDF (reference sequence). The CDR3 sequence is 17 residues long. The CDR3 protein is CATSRETGTLSTDTQYF. DNA for the CDR3: TGTGCCACCAGCAGAGAGACAGGGACCCTTAGCACAGATACGCAGTATTTT.

The chain carries TRBV29-1 and TRBJ1-4; possible D gene TRBD1, 5 bases. The CDR3 covers 12 residues. Germline lookup yields CDR1 SQVTM and CDR2 ANQGSEA. V was pared by 7 bases and J by 8 bases, with 14 bases between. CDR3 in amino acids: CSAPGLGEKLFF. DNA of the CDR3: TGCAGCGCCCCGGGACTCGGAGAAAAACTGTTTTTT.

The chain couples TRBV13 to TRBJ2-2; TRBD1 aligns across 9 bases. CDR1 and CDR2 from the germline V gene are PRHDT and FYEKMQ (reference sequence). This CDR3 is built from 16 residues. Trimming removed 3 bases from V and 7 bases from J; junction bases left unmatched: 9. The CDR3 reads CASSFYPGQGIGELFF. CDR3 sequence (DNA): TGTGCCAGCAGCTTCTATCCGGGACAGGGTATCGGGGAGCTGTTTTTT.

The rearrangement joins TRBV9 to TRBJ2-2; TRBD2 agrees at 8 bases. The CDR3 is 20 amino acids. CDR1 and CDR2 from the germline V gene are SGDLS and YYNGEE. V lost 0 bases, J lost 2 bases, and 15 bases stayed unmatched. The CDR3 region is CASSVARDLGGRSNTGELFF. CDR3 nucleotide sequence: TGTGCCAGCAGCGTAGCCCGCGATTTGGGCGGGAGGTCTAACACCGGGGAGCTGTTTTTT. The whole variable domain, filled in from reference TRBV9 and TRBJ2-2, reads DSGVTQTPKHLITATGQRVTLRCSPRSGDLSVYWYQQSLDQGLQFLIQYYNGEERAKGNILERFSAQQFPDLHSELNLSSLELGDSALYFCASSVARDLGGRSNTGELFFGEGSRLTVL.

This clone showed up just a few times. The V call is TRBV2, the J call TRBJ2-5, with 10 bases that match TRBD2. The CDR3 runs 15 residues. The germline CDR1 and CDR2 sequences are SNHLY and FYNNEI. Trimming took 7 bases from V and 4 from J; bases not matched to a gene: 9. CDR3 loop: CASTEGLAGVETQYF. The CDR3 coding sequence is TGTGCCAGCACCGAGGGGCTAGCGGGAGTAGAGACCCAGTACTTC.

The V call is TRBV18, the J call TRBJ2-2; 7 bases are a match to TRBD1. J lost 1 base, V lost 4 bases, and 9 bases had no gene match. Germline values: CDR1 KGHSH, CDR2 LQKENI. CDR3 length: 17 residues. The CDR3 sequence: CASSQLPGTENTGELFF. DNA for the CDR3: TGTGCCAGCTCACAATTGCCCGGGACAGAGAACACCGGGGAGCTGTTTTTT. Full variable domain (missing parts from reference TRBV18 and TRBJ2-2): NAGVMQNPRHLVRRRGQEARLRCSPMKGHSHVYWYRQLPEEGLKFMVYLQKENIIDESGMPKERFSAEFPKEGPSILRIQQVVRGDSAAYFCASSQLPGTENTGELFFGEGSRLTVL.

This clone was observed a few times. J is TRBJ1-4 and V is TRBV19; no clear D. This CDR3 spans 13 amino acids. In germline, CDR1 is LNHDA, CDR2 SQIVND (reference sequence). V lost 5 bases and J lost 7, with 11 bases in between. This CDR3 is CASSPITREKLFF. The DNA of the CDR3 is TGTGCCAGTAGTCCGATTACACGTGAAAAACTGTTTTTT.

This clone was seen a handful of times. The gene calls are TRBV6-5 and TRBJ1-2; D uncertain. Germline CDR1 is MNHEY and CDR2 is SVGAGI. The germline V and J ends were trimmed by 6 bases and 8 bases, with 19 bases remaining between them. CDR3 length: 14 residues. The chain's CDR3 is CASRTPQVPRGYTF. CDR3 bases: TGTGCCAGCAGAACCCCCCAGGTCCCCAGAGGCTACACCTTC.

As to this clone: The identical CDR3 is also encoded by other nucleotide sequences in the sample. The rearrangement joins TRBV10-3 to TRBJ2-7, with TRBD2 matching 11 bases. The trim removed 7 bases at V and 3 bases at J, leaving 2 bases unmatched. The germline gives CDR1 ENHRY, CDR2 SYGVKD. CDR3 length: 13 residues. The CDR3 region is CAITGTSGYEQYF. CDR3 nucleotide sequence: TGTGCCATCACCGGGACTAGCGGCTACGAGCAGTACTTC.

This clone was picked up a small number of times. Other DNA sequences in the sample encode the same CDR3. The CDR3 DNA reads TGCGCCAGCAGCCCCTACAGGACAGATACGCAGTATTTT. Translated: CASSPYRTDTQYF. The chain employs TRBV5-1 and TRBJ2-3, with D tentatively TRBD1 (5 bases). This CDR3 has 13 residues. Per the germline V gene, CDR1 is SGHRS and CDR2 is YFSETQ. The ends were cut back, 4 bases at V and 3 bases at J, with 9 bases in the middle.

The V and J genes are TRBV7-9 and TRBJ2-7; TRBD1 matches 8 bases. CDR3 length equals 14 residues. Germline CDR1 reads SEHNR; CDR2 reads FQNEAQ (reference sequence). Trimming removed 3 bases from V and 5 bases from J; junction bases left unmatched: 6. The DNA for the CDR3 is TGTGCCAGCAGCTTCATCGGACAGGGTAACGAGCAGTACTTC. As protein: CASSFIGQGNEQYF.

This clone occurred a few times. This chain joins TRBV5-1 and TRBJ2-1; D is unresolved. V shed 4 bases and J shed 3 bases, with 11 bases lying between them. Germline lookup yields CDR1 SGHRS and CDR2 YFSETQ. The CDR3 spans 14 residues. DNA of the CDR3: TGCGCCAGCAGCCGACTGACTCACTACAATGAGCAGTTCTTC. Its protein product is CASSRLTHYNEQFF.

This chain links TRBV18 with TRBJ1-2; D is unclear. The CDR3 spans 14 residues. The germline V gene encodes CDR1 KGHSH and CDR2 LQKENI. V was pared by 5 bases and J by 0 bases, with 10 bases between. The CDR3 protein is CASSKDTSNYGYTF. The CDR3 DNA reads TGTGCCAGCTCAAAAGACACGTCTAACTATGGCTACACCTTC.

In DNA form, the CDR3 reads TGTGCCAGCAGCTTGGGGCAGGGGGCGCGAGCTTTCTTT. Protein product: CASSLGQGARAFF. The chain combines TRBV5-8 with TRBJ1-1; the match to TRBD1 covers 8 bases. Germline assignment: CDR1 SGHTS and CDR2 YDEGEE. V gave up 0 bases and J gave up 10 bases; unmatched junction bases: 5. The CDR3 runs 13 residues.

The chain employs TRBV12-2 and TRBJ2-7; TRBD2, the table's D call, was not compared with the DNA. TRBV12-2 is a pseudogene segment. CDR3 length equals 14 residues. The CDR3 spells CASRLDGGTYEQYF. For the CDR3, the DNA is TGTGCAAGTCGCTTAGACGGCGGCACCTACGAGCAGTACTTC.

This clone was seen more than once but under ten times. The V gene is TRBV4-1, the J gene TRBJ2-7; 11 bases fit TRBD2. Germline V lookup: CDR1 MGHRA, CDR2 YSYEKL. The CDR3 spans 15 residues. V dropped 5 bases and J dropped 2; count of bases not matched to a gene: 5. CDR3 loop: CASSEGLAGPYEQYF. CDR3 DNA sequence: TGCGCCAGCAGCGAAGGACTAGCGGGCCCCTACGAGCAGTACTTC.

The V call is TRBV5-1, the J call TRBJ2-3; D may be TRBD2 (5 bases). This CDR3 spans 14 amino acids. The V gene's germline CDR1 is SGHRS and CDR2 YFSETQ. The ends were cut back, 4 bases at V and 0 bases at J, with 9 bases in the middle. The CDR3 is CASSPDYSTDTQYF. CDR3 coding DNA: TGCGCCAGCAGCCCCGACTATAGCACAGATACGCAGTATTTT.

This rearrangement joins TRBV7-9 to TRBJ1-2; 8 bases map to TRBD1. J was trimmed by 4 bases and V by 3 bases; bases with no gene match: 7. Germline values: CDR1 SEHNR, CDR2 FQNEAQ (reference sequence). There are 15 residues in the CDR3. The CDR3 protein is CASSLSGGRIYGYTF. The CDR3 DNA follows: TGTGCCAGCAGCTTGTCAGGGGGCAGGATCTATGGCTACACCTTC.

Only a few counts were recorded for this clone. The chain links TRBV5-1 to TRBJ2-1; a weak D match, TRBD2 (7 bases). V lost 4 bases and J lost 4, with 12 bases in between. This CDR3 contains 14 residues. Germline V gives CDR1 SGHRS, CDR2 YFSETQ. The CDR3 loop reads CASSRGGQYNEQFF. The CDR3 region has the DNA TGCGCCAGCAGCAGGGGGGGTCAATACAATGAGCAGTTCTTC. The variable domain in full, completed from reference TRBV5-1 and TRBJ2-1, reads KAGVTQTPRYLIKTRGQQVTLSCSPISGHRSVSWYQQTPGQGLQFLFEYFSETQRNKGNFPGRFSGRQFSNSRSEMNVSTLELGDSALYLCASSRGGQYNEQFFGPGTRLTVL.

J is TRBJ1-5 and V is TRBV7-9; D not certain. CDR3 size: 15 residues. V lost 2 bases, J lost 3 bases, and 11 bases lay in between. Germline CDR1 is SEHNR and CDR2 is FQNEAQ (reference sequence). The CDR3 nucleotides are TGTGCCAGCAGCTTATCATTCGACTACAATCAGCCCCAGCATTTT. Translation gives CASSLSFDYNQPQHF. Drawing the rest from reference TRBV7-9 and TRBJ1-5, the complete variable domain is DTGVSQNPRHKITKRGQNVTFRCDPISEHNRLYWYRQTLGQGPEFLTYFQNEAQLEKSRLLSDRFSAERPKGSFSTLEIQRTEQGDSAMYLCASSLSFDYNQPQHFGDGTRLSIL.

V is TRBV18 and J is TRBJ2-7, with TRBD2 matching 9 bases. The germline CDR1 and CDR2 sequences are KGHSH and LQKENI. Trimming took 3 bases from V and 3 from J; bases not matched to a gene: 9. The CDR3 loop spans 16 amino acids. CDR3 coding DNA: TGTGCCAGCTCACCTAGGATAGCGGGAGACCTCTACGAGCAGTACTTC. It specifies CASSPRIAGDLYEQYF.